This T cell receptor (beta chain) was recorded in a study of T and B cells in COVID-19 patients. Background on the study: COVID-19 patients gave peripheral blood either during active infection or after recovery. Most recovered patients had mild to moderate COVID-19 treated as outpatients.

This clonotype ranks as medium-sized. Its antigen is undetermined. Whole-study results and caveats: Active COVID-19 showed highly clonal TRB repertoires; recovery showed diversity and richness above healthy donors.

Multiplex PCR with BIOMED2 TRB-A/B primer pools amplified TRB rearrangements. From the multiplex PCR reads, TCRdb called clonotypes with MiXCR, one entry per CDR3 protein. The sample includes approximately 6,000 distinct CDR3 sequences, roughly 28% seen only once; the top ten take less than 15%. The V end lost 2 bases, the J end lost 6 bases, and 19 bases lay between the germline ends. The CDR3 covers 17 residues. Germline V gene data show CDR1 as ENHRY and CDR2 as SYGVKD. From blood, about 250-550 ng of genomic DNA served as TRB template. The receptor's source is a human donor with active COVID-19. This rearrangement joins TRBV10-3 to TRBJ2-2; TRBD1 might be the D (6 bases). Sample: blood. Written as DNA, the CDR3 is TGTGCCATCAGTGAGCCCCCAGGGGTGACGGTGGCCGGGGAGCTGTTTTTT. Translated, it gives CAISEPPGVTVAGELFF.